This T cell receptor beta chain was identified in a study of blood T cell repertoires in COVID-19. The ends lost 1 base at V and 4 bases at J; junction bases unmatched: 4. This CDR3 is 17 amino acids long. The germline gives CDR1 KGHDR, CDR2 SFDVKD. Profiling relied on immunoSEQ multiplex PCR, and the TCRdb table lists in-frame clones only, not all of them. The table has approximately 150,000 clones, more than 75% seen once. The TCR sequence derives from a human donor with acute or convalescent COVID-19. The donor label of this sample is uncertain. The rearrangement links TRBV24-1 to TRBJ2-2, with TRBD1 identical over 11 bases. The source material was peripheral blood. The CDR3 sequence: CATSDFGTGGSTGELFF. CDR3 bases: TGTGCCACCAGTGATTTCGGGACAGGGGGTAGCACCGGGGAGCTGTTTTTT.